Each of the 16 T cell receptor beta chains below was sequenced from the same sample in a study of T cell responses to AZD1222 COVID-19 vaccine. Assay: immunoSEQ multiplex PCR; the TCRdb copy retains only in-frame clones and omits some. The sample holds 110,000 or so clones, roughly 89% seen once. The sequencing here drew on peripheral blood, taken 28 days after the second AZD1222 dose. The receptors stem from an adult who received the AZD1222 COVID-19 vaccine.

This chain's CDR3 is CASSHTIKDGYTF. The CDR3 DNA reads TGTGCCAGCAGCCACACAATAAAAGATGGCTACACCTTC. The rearrangement uses TRBV14 and TRBJ1-2; D not resolved. Trimming took off 3 bases at V and 6 bases at J, with 11 bases between the two ends. There are 13 residues in the CDR3. Germline CDR1 and CDR2: SGHDN and FVKESK. Using reference TRBV14 and TRBJ1-2 for the parts outside the CDR3, the full variable domain is EAGVTQFPSHSVIEKGQTVTLRCDPISGHDNLYWYRRVMGKEIKFLLHFVKESKQDESGMPNNRFLAERTGGTYSTLKVQPAELEDSGVYFCASSHTIKDGYTFGSGTRLTVV.

This clone occurred once. The chain carries TRBV27 and TRBJ2-7; D may be TRBD1 or TRBD2 (5 bases each). This CDR3 contains 13 residues. V dropped 6 bases and J dropped 0 bases, with 9 bases sitting between them. The germline V gene has CDR1 MNHEY and CDR2 SMNVEV (reference sequence). The DNA for the CDR3 is TGTGCCAGCAGCCGGGACGGCTCCTACGAGCAGTACTTC. Residues: CASSRDGSYEQYF.

V gene TRBV18 combines with J gene TRBJ1-1; D unclear. V was pared by 3 bases and J by 0 bases, with 5 bases between. CDR3 length: 13 amino acids. Germline V gives CDR1 KGHSH, CDR2 LQKENI. In DNA, the CDR3 is TGTGCCAGCTCACCGTACATGAACACTGAAGCTTTCTTT. This encodes CASSPYMNTEAFF.

Written as DNA, the CDR3 is TGTGCCAGCAGCCCACGGGGGGGGAACACCGGGGAGCTGTTTTTT. It yields the protein CASSPRGGNTGELFF. The J gene is TRBJ2-2, the V gene TRBV9, with 8 bases that match TRBD2. CDR1 and CDR2 from the germline V gene are SGDLS and YYNGEE. CDR3 length equals 15 residues. V lost 4 bases to trimming and J lost 1 base; unmatched junction nucleotides: 3.

This chain connects TRBV27 to TRBJ2-1; 7 positions match TRBD1. In germline, CDR1 is MNHEY, CDR2 SMNVEV (reference sequence). V trimming: 8 bases; J trimming: 6 bases; junction bases outside the gene matches: 4. The CDR3 length is 12 residues. Here the CDR3 reads CASGRQGNEQFF. The CDR3 DNA reads TGTGCCAGCGGAAGACAGGGCAATGAGCAGTTCTTC.

The chain is built from TRBV4-1 and TRBJ1-5; weak D call: TRBD1 (5 bases). CDR1 is MGHRA, CDR2 YSYEKL, per germline. V was cut by 1 base and J by 4 bases, with 17 bases left in between. The CDR3 spans 17 residues. The CDR3 region has the DNA TGCGCCAGCAGCCAAGTCCCAATTGACAGCGTTAATCAGCCCCAGCATTTT. Residues: CASSQVPIDSVNQPQHF.

The V gene is TRBV19, the J gene TRBJ1-1; D gene unclear. The CDR3 covers 13 residues. The V end was cut by 8 bases, the J end by 0 bases, with 10 bases between. Germline-derived CDR1 and CDR2 are LNHDA and SQIVND (reference sequence). The CDR3 sequence: CASALGMNTEAFF. In DNA, the CDR3 is TGTGCCAGTGCTCTGGGCATGAACACTGAAGCTTTCTTT.

The V call is TRBV21-1, the J call TRBJ2-7; TRBD1 was called by the table and not checked on the DNA. TRBV21-1 is labeled a pseudogene. The CDR3 spans 14 residues. The CDR3 coding sequence is TGTGTCAGCAGCGGACACAGGGGGCCCTACGAGCAGTACTTC. This translates into CVSSGHRGPYEQYF.

This chain joins TRBV5-6 and TRBJ1-6, with 7 bases fitting TRBD1. Germline V gene data show CDR1 as SGHDT and CDR2 as YYEEEE. With V trimmed by 3 bases and J by 7 bases, 7 bases remained unmatched. The CDR3 extends over 15 amino acids. The CDR3 protein is CASSSPDRINSPLHF. CDR3 nucleotides: TGTGCCAGCAGCTCGCCGGACAGGATAAATTCACCCCTCCACTTT.

This chain joins TRBV9 and TRBJ2-7, with TRBD2 identical over 12 bases. Losses at the gene ends were 3 bases for V and 6 bases for J; bases not matched to a gene: 1. Germline V gene data show CDR1 as SGDLS and CDR2 as YYNGEE. The CDR3 is 13 residues long. The CDR3 spells CASSGTSGAEQYF. The CDR3 DNA is TGTGCCAGCAGCGGGACTAGCGGGGCCGAGCAGTACTTC. Combining the CDR3 with reference TRBV9 and TRBJ2-7 gives the whole variable domain DSGVTQTPKHLITATGQRVTLRCSPRSGDLSVYWYQQSLDQGLQFLIQYYNGEERAKGNILERFSAQQFPDLHSELNLSSLELGDSALYFCASSGTSGAEQYFGPGTRLTVT.

DNA of the CDR3: TGTGCCAGCAGAACGGGGACTAGCGGTTTCTACGAGCAGTACTTC. Translation gives CASRTGTSGFYEQYF. The rearrangement links TRBV6-5 to TRBJ2-7; 11 bases agree with TRBD2. CDR3 length: 15 residues. Germline CDR1 MNHEY, CDR2 SVGAGI. V was pared by 6 bases and J by 3 bases, with 7 bases of the junction left unmatched.

A note on this clone: The germline gene is not matched at one end of the junction; a read error may be the cause. This chain joins TRBV7-7 and TRBJ2-7; 8 bases line up with TRBD1. CDR3 size: 15 residues. Germline V CDR1 and CDR2: SSHAT, FNYEAQ (reference sequence). The CDR3 DNA sequence: TGTGCTAGCAGCCCTAGACAGGGGAGCTCCTACGAGCAGTACTTC. It is translated as CASSPRQGSSYEQYF.

J is TRBJ2-4 and V is TRBV5-4, with 8 bases that match TRBD2. This CDR3 region has 15 residues. Trimming at V came to 4 bases and at J to 9 bases, leaving 12 bases not matched to a gene. The germline V gene has CDR1 SGHNT and CDR2 YYREEE (reference sequence). The CDR3 loop reads CASSTRGGVAGIQYF. Written as DNA, the CDR3 is TGTGCCAGCAGCACCCGGGGGGGGGTCGCGGGCATTCAGTACTTC.

The chain carries TRBV2 and TRBJ2-3; D might be TRBD1 or TRBD2, each matching 5 bases. Trimming took off 6 bases at V and 8 bases at J, with 15 bases between the two ends. This CDR3 is 13 amino acids long. CDR1 is SNHLY, CDR2 FYNNEI, per germline. For the CDR3, the DNA is TGTGCCAGCAGCGAGGGACCCCGGAGTACGCAGTATTTT. Translation: CASSEGPRSTQYF.

The J gene is TRBJ1-2, the V gene TRBV11-2; the match to TRBD1 covers 8 bases. V gave up 6 bases and J gave up 2 bases; unmatched junction bases: 8. Germline V CDR1 and CDR2: SGHAT, FQNNGV. This CDR3 spans 15 amino acids. As DNA, the CDR3 is TGTGCCAGCAGTTGGGGACAGGAGGGGAACTATGGCTACACCTTC. Translation gives CASSWGQEGNYGYTF. The whole variable domain, filled in from reference TRBV11-2 and TRBJ1-2, reads EAGVAQSPRYKIIEKRQSVAFWCNPISGHATLYWYQQILGQGPKLLIQFQNNGVVDDSQLPKDRFSAERLKGVDSTLKIQPAKLEDSAVYLCASSWGQEGNYGYTFGSGTRLTVV.

V is TRBV12-2 and J is TRBJ2-7. TRBV12-2 is reported as a pseudogene. This CDR3 region has 11 residues. This CDR3 is CASRLDVEQYF. CDR3 DNA sequence: TGTGCAAGTCGCTTAGATGTGGAGCAGTACTTC.